Listed below are T cell receptor beta chains from one sample, sequenced in a study of T cells after yellow fever vaccination. TCRdb redid the calling of the 5' RACE reads with MiXCR, one entry per CDR3 protein. The data contain roughly 500,000 distinct CDR3 sequences, under 25% of them seen just once; the ten biggest clones take up approximately 14%. The sample consisted of PBMCs, taken 15 days after the yellow fever booster vaccination. The receptors shown here come from a man aged 30 to 39 who received the YFV17D yellow fever vaccine. CDR3s include the opening cysteine and the closing phenylalanine or tryptophan. Fields, in order: V gene, D gene, J gene, clone size, CDR3 protein, CDR3 DNA. The D gene is left open where the match is weak. Size tells how often a clone was seen (once, few, many) or the class of an expanded clone, and some rows leave it out.

TRBV4-3	-	TRBJ2-5	once	CASSQRWAGEGETQYF	TGCGCCAGCAGCCAACGTTGGGCAGGGGAGGGAGAGACCCAGTACTTC
TRBV18	-	TRBJ2-3	few	CASSPPEGSNTQYF	TGTGCCAGCTCACCACCGGAAGGGTCGAATACGCAGTATTTT
TRBV6-1	TRBD1	TRBJ1-2	few	CASRPDRIFYGYTF	TGTGCCAGCAGACCGGACAGGATTTTCTATGGCTACACCTTC
TRBV5-1	-	TRBJ2-5	-	CASSLFQGSGAETQYF	TGCGCCAGCAGCTTGTTTCAGGGGTCGGGTGCAGAGACCCAGTACTTC
TRBV20-1	-	TRBJ1-4	once	CSAKVGATNEKLFF	TGCAGTGCTAAGGTCGGGGCAACTAATGAAAAACTGTTTTTT
TRBV4-3	TRBD2	TRBJ2-7	-	CASSQDSGRWVEQYF	TGCGCCAGCAGCCAGGATAGCGGGAGGTGGGTCGAGCAGTACTTC
TRBV20-1	-	TRBJ2-3	-	CSASGGGGQYF	TGCAGTGCTAGTGGGGGAGGGGGTCAGTATTTT
TRBV10-3	-	TRBJ1-5	-	CAIRGHGAGQPQHF	TGTGCCATCAGAGGACACGGAGCGGGTCAGCCCCAGCATTTT
TRBV7-8	-	TRBJ2-1	-	CASSPPLGHHGQFF	TGTGCCAGCAGCCCCCCTTTGGGCCACCATGGGCAGTTCTTC
TRBV7-8	TRBD2	TRBJ2-1	-	CASSFPRGGRTYNEQFF	TGTGCCAGCAGCTTTCCCCGCGGCGGGAGGACCTACAATGAGCAGTTCTTC